What follows are 2 T cell receptor beta chains derived from one specimen sequenced in a study of blood T cell repertoires in COVID-19. The protocol was immunoSEQ multiplex PCR, while the TCRdb copy is restricted to in-frame clones and leaves out a portion. The sample shows fewer than 400,000 clones, more than 90% of them seen only once. Sequenced input: PBMCs or T cells enriched from blood (not recorded which). Receptors originate from a woman aged 25 to 39 who had recovered from COVID-19.

The V gene is TRBV4-3, the J gene TRBJ1-1, with 10 positions matching TRBD1. The germline V gene has CDR1 LGHNA and CDR2 YSLEER. The CDR3 extends over 15 amino acids. V shed 3 bases and J 1 base; nucleotides not matched to a gene: 2. The CDR3 is CASSHRTGGNTEAFF. CDR3 DNA: TGCGCCAGCAGCCACCGGACAGGGGGGAACACTGAAGCTTTCTTT.

This clone was seen only once. The chain has TRBV21-1 and TRBJ2-1; the table's TRBD2 call for D was not verified on the DNA. TRBV21-1 is described as a pseudogene. CDR3 length: 15 residues. CDR3 sequence reads: CASSILKPPHNEQFF. The CDR3 coding sequence is TGTGCCAGCAGCATACTCAAACCACCTCACAATGAGCAGTTCTTC.